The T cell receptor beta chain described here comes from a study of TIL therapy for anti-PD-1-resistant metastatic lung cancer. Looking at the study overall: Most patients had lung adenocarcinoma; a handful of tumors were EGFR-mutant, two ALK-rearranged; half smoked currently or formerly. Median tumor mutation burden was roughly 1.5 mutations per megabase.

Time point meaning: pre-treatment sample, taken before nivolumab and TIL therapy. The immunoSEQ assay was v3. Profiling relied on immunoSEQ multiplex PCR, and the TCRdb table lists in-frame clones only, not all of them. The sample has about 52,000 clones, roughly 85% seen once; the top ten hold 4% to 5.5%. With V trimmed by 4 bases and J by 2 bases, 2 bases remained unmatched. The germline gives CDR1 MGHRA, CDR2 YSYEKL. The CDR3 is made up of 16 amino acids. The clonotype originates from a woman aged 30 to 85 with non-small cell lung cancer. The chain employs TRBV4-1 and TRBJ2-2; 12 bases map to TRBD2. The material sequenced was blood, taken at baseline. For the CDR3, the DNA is TGCGCCAGCAGCCGGACTAGCGGGGATAACACCGGGGAGCTGTTTTTT. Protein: CASSRTSGDNTGELFF.